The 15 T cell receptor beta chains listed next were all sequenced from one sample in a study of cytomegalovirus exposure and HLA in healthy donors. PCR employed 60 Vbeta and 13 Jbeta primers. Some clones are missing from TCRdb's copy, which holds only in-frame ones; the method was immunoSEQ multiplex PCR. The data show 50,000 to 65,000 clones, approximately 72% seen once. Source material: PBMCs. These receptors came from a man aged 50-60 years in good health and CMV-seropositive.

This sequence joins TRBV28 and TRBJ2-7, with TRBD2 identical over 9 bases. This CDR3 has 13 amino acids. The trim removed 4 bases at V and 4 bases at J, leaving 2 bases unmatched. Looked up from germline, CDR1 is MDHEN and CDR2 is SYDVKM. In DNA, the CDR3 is TGTGCCAGCAGTTCGACTAGCGGTTACGAGCAGTACTTC. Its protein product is CASSSTSGYEQYF.

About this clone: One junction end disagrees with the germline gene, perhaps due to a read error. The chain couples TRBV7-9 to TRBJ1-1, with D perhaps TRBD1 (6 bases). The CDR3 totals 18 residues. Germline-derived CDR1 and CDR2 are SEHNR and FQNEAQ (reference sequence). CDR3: CSSSLAWLRQGLNTEAFF. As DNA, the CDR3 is TGTTCCAGCAGCTTAGCATGGTTGCGCCAGGGGTTGAACACTGAAGCTTTCTTT. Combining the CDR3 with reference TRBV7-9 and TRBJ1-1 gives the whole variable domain DTGVSQNPRHKITKRGQNVTFRCDPISEHNRLYWYRQTLGQGPEFLTYFQNEAQLEKSRLLSDRFSAERPKGSFSTLEIQRTEQGDSAMYLCSSSLAWLRQGLNTEAFFGQGTRLTVV.

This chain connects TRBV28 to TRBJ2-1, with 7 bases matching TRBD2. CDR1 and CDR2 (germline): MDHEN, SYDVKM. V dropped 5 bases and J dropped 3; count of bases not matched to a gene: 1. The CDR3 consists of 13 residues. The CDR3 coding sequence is TGTGCCAGCAGTAGGGACTACTACAATGAGCAGTTCTTC. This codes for CASSRDYYNEQFF.

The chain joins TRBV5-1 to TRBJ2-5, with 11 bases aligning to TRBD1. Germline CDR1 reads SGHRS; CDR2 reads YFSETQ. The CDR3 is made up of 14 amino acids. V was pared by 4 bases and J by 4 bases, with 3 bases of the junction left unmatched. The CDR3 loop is CASSEDRGLETQYF. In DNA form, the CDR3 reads TGCGCCAGCAGCGAGGACAGGGGGCTAGAGACCCAGTACTTC.

CDR3 nucleotides: TGTGCCAGCAGCTTCAGACTAGCGGGAGGGATCCACGAGCAGTACTTC. Its protein is CASSFRLAGGIHEQYF. The rearrangement joins TRBV7-6 to TRBJ2-7; 14 bases line up with TRBD2. The germline V gene encodes CDR1 SGHVS and CDR2 FNYEAQ. V shed 3 bases, J shed 5 bases, and the junction held 6 bases outside the gene matches. The CDR3 covers 16 residues.

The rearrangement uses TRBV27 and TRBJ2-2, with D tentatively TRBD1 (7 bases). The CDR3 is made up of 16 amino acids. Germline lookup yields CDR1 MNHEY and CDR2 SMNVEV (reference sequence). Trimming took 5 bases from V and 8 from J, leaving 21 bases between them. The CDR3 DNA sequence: TGTGCCAGCAGTCCTGGACAGGAGCGGGTATCGGGGGAGCTGTTTTTT. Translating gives CASSPGQERVSGELFF.

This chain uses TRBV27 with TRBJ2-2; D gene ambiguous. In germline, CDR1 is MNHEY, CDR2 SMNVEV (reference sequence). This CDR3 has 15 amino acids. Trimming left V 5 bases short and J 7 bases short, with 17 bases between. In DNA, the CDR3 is TGTGCCAGCAGTCCCATCCGGGTCACGGGCGGGGAGCTGTTTTTT. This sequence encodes CASSPIRVTGGELFF.

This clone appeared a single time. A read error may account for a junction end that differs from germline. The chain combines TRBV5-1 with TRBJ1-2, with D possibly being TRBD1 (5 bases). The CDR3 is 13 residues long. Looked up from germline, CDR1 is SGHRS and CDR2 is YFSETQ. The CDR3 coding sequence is TGCGCCAGCAGCTTCTCGGGGGACTACGGCTACACCTTC. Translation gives CASSFSGDYGYTF.

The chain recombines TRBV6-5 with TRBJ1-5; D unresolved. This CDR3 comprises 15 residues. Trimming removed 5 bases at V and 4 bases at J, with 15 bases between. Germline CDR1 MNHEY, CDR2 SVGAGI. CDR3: CASSAGEGLNQPQHF. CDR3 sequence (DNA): TGTGCCAGCAGTGCCGGGGAGGGCTTAAATCAGCCCCAGCATTTT.

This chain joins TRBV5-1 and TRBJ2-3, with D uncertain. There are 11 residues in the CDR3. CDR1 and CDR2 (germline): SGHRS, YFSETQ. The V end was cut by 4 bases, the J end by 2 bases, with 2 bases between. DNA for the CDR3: TGCGCCAGCAGCCACACAGATACGCAGTATTTT. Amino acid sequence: CASSHTDTQYF. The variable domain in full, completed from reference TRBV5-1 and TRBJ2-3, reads KAGVTQTPRYLIKTRGQQVTLSCSPISGHRSVSWYQQTPGQGLQFLFEYFSETQRNKGNFPGRFSGRQFSNSRSEMNVSTLELGDSALYLCASSHTDTQYFGPGTRLTVL.

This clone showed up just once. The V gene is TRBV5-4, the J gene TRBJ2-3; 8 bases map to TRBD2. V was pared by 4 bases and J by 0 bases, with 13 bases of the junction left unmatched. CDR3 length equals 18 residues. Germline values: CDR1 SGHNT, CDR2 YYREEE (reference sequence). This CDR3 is CASSRGGLEALSTDTQYF. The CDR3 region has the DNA TGTGCCAGCAGCAGGGGGGGACTAGAAGCCCTTAGCACAGATACGCAGTATTTT.

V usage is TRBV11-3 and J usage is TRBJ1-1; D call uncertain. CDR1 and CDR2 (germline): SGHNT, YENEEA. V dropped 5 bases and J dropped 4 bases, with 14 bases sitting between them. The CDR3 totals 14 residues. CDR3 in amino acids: CASSPTAKSTEAFF. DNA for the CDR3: TGTGCCAGCAGCCCGACTGCTAAGAGCACTGAAGCTTTCTTT.

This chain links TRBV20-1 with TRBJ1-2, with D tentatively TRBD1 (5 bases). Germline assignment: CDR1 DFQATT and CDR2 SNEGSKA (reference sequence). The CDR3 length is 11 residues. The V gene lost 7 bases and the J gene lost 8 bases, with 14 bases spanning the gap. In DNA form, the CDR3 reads TGCAGTGTCTCCCCGGGGGGAGGCTACACCTTC. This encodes CSVSPGGGYTF.

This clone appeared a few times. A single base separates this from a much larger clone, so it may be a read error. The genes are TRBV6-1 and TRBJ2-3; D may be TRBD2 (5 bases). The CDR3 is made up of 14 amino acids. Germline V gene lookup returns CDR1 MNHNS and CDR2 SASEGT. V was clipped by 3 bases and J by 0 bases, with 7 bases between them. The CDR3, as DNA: TGTGCCAGCAGTGACCGCGGGAGCACAGATACGCAGTATTTT. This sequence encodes CASSDRGSTDTQYF.

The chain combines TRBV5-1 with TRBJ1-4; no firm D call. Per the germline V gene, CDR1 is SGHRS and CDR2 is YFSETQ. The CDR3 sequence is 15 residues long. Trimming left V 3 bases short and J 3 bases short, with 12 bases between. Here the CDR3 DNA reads TGCGCCAGCAGCTCGGAGGGTTGGGCTAATGAAAAACTGTTTTTT. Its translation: CASSSEGWANEKLFF.